These T cell receptor beta chains were read from a single sample in a study of T-cell memory formation after mild COVID-19. MiXCR, run by TCRdb on the 5' RACE reads, gives a single entry per CDR3 protein. The sample yields around 210,000 distinct CDR3 sequences, approximately 10% seen once. Input material: PBMCs or a T cell subset sorted from them (not recorded which). The source is a young man who had mild COVID-19 (a few samples of this study predate the infection). Cell type and time point are not known. CDR3s include the opening cysteine and the closing phenylalanine or tryptophan. D genes are given only for firm matches. Clone size, where shown, is once, few, many, or a class for clones that have expanded.

TRBD2	TRBJ2-1	TRBV27	many	12	TGTGCCAGCAGTACTAACGGGGGGAAGCAGTTCTTC	CASSTNGGKQFF
.	TRBJ1-1	TRBV4-3	few	15	TGCGCCAGCAGCCAAGAAATGGAGGGAAGGACTGAAGCTTTCTTT	CASSQEMEGRTEAFF
TRBD1	TRBJ2-5	TRBV12-3/TRBV12-4	many	14	TGTGCCAGCAGTCGACAGGGTCGGGCGGAGACCCAGTACTTC	CASSRQGRAETQYF
.	TRBJ2-7	TRBV3-1	.	13	TGTGCCAGCAGCCAACTCGGATTGGGCGAGCAGTACTTC	CASSQLGLGEQYF
TRBD1	TRBJ2-2	TRBV5-1	many	15	TGCGCCAGCAGCTTGGATGGACAGGGGACCGGGGAGCTGTTTTTT	CASSLDGQGTGELFF
.	TRBJ1-2	TRBV7-9	.	16	TGTGCCAGCACCCCCGCGGGGTTCGGGGGCAACTATGGCTACACCTTC	CASTPAGFGGNYGYTF
.	TRBJ2-1	TRBV7-3	few	13	TGTGCCAGCAGCTTACCCCCCAGCAATGAGCAGTTCTTC	CASSLPPSNEQFF
.	TRBJ2-7	TRBV11-2	few	13	TGTGCCAGCAGCTTCGCGTCCCCCTACGAGCAGTACTTC	CASSFASPYEQYF
.	TRBJ2-7	TRBV5-1	few	16	TGCGCCAGCAGCTGGGGGGAGGTGGCTTCCTCCTACGAGCAGTACTTC	CASSWGEVASSYEQYF
TRBD1	TRBJ2-5	TRBV10-3	many	16	TGTGCCATCAGTGGGCCCGGGACAGGGGTTCAAGAGACCCAGTACTTC	CAISGPGTGVQETQYF
.	TRBJ2-1	TRBV12-3/TRBV12-4	.	14	TGTGCCAGCAGTTCCCATTACACCGACAATGAGCAGTTCTTC	CASSSHYTDNEQFF
.	TRBJ1-6	TRBV24-1	.	13	TGTGCCACCAGTGATGACGGGGGATCACCCCTCCACTTT	CATSDDGGSPLHF
.	TRBJ2-7	TRBV5-1	.	14	TGCGCCAGCAGCTTATCGGGAGTTACTTACGAGCAGTACTTC	CASSLSGVTYEQYF
.	TRBJ1-2	TRBV29-1	.	13	TGCAGCGCTACAGGACAGAGTAACTATGGCTACACCTTC	CSATGQSNYGYTF
.	TRBJ2-2	TRBV9	few	14	TGTGCCAGCAGCGTAAGTCCGAACACCGGGGAGCTGTTTTTT	CASSVSPNTGELFF
.	TRBJ1-3	TRBV5-5	few	16	TGTGCCAGCAGCTTATGGGGGGCGAAAACTGGAAACACCATATATTTT	CASSLWGAKTGNTIYF
TRBD2	TRBJ2-1	TRBV11-2	many	18	TGTGCCAGCAGACCCTCGCCGGGACTAGCGGGGATCTACAATGAGCAGTTCTTC	CASRPSPGLAGIYNEQFF
.	TRBJ2-7	TRBV20-1	few	13	TGCAGTGCTAGGCACACCTATTCCTACGAGCAGTACTTC	CSARHTYSYEQYF
TRBD2	TRBJ2-1	TRBV5-1	.	17	TGCGCCAGCAGACTTAGACTAGCGGGGGCCCTGCCCAATGAGCAGTTCTTC	CASRLRLAGALPNEQFF
TRBD2	TRBJ2-3	TRBV20-1	many	15	TGCAGTGCCGGACTAGCGGGGGGTAGCACAGATACGCAGTATTTT	CSAGLAGGSTDTQYF
TRBD1	TRBJ2-7	TRBV5-5	.	14	TGTGCCAGCAGCCGCGGGACAGGGTCTTCAGAGCAGTACTTC	CASSRGTGSSEQYF
.	TRBJ2-2	TRBV11-2	.	18	TGTGCCAGCCGGATGGCCTCCGCAGGGGCAGCGAACACCGGGGAGCTGTTTTTT	CASRMASAGAANTGELFF
TRBD1	TRBJ2-1	TRBV2	few	14	TGTGCCAGCGGTGGACAGGGGGGGAGCAATGAGCAGTTCTTC	CASGGQGGSNEQFF
.	TRBJ2-1	TRBV7-2	many	15	TGTGCCAGCAGCCGCGGGGGCGGGAAATACAATGAGCAGTTCTTC	CASSRGGGKYNEQFF
TRBD2	TRBJ2-7	TRBV6-1	.	15	TGTGCCAGCGTTTGGGGACTAGCGGGCACCTACGAGCAGTACTTC	CASVWGLAGTYEQYF
.	TRBJ1-5	TRBV6-2/TRBV6-3	few	17	TGTGCCAGCAGTCCCCATTCACAGAGAGGCAGCAATCAGCCCCAGCATTTT	CASSPHSQRGSNQPQHF
.	TRBJ1-6	TRBV19	.	12	TGTGCCAGTAGTGGCAGGGGTTTTACCCTCCACTTT	CASSGRGFTLHF
.	TRBJ1-4	TRBV7-9	few	15	TGTGCCAGCAGCGCCCCGGGTGCAACTAATGAAAAACTGTTTTTT	CASSAPGATNEKLFF
TRBD2	TRBJ2-3	TRBV5-1	.	17	TGCGCCAGCAGCTCAGGAGCTAGCGGGGCTACCACAGATACGCAGTATTTT	CASSSGASGATTDTQYF
.	TRBJ2-6	TRBV4-3	.	16	TGCGCCAGCAGCCAAGATCCGGCAGCTGGGGCCAACGTCCTGACTTTC	CASSQDPAAGANVLTF
TRBD1	TRBJ2-7	TRBV2	few	12	TGTGCCAGCGCGGGACAGGCGGGCGAGCAGTACTTC	CASAGQAGEQYF
.	TRBJ1-5	TRBV27	many	16	TGTGCCAGCAGTTCCCTCGACCGGGGAGGCAATCAGCCCCAGCATTTT	CASSSLDRGGNQPQHF
.	TRBJ2-1	TRBV6-4	few	15	TGTGCCAGCAGTGTGTGGCAGGGAGCCTACAATGAGCAGTTCTTC	CASSVWQGAYNEQFF
.	TRBJ1-3	TRBV6-6	.	15	TGTGCCAGCAGTCGCCCCAGGGGATCTGGAAACACCATATATTTT	CASSRPRGSGNTIYF
.	TRBJ2-7	TRBV5-1	few	13	TGCGCCAGCAGCTTCGACGGGTCCTACGAGCAGTACTTC	CASSFDGSYEQYF
TRBD2	TRBJ2-3	TRBV20-1	few	12	TGCAGTCCCGGGACTAGCGTGGATACGCAGTATTTT	CSPGTSVDTQYF
.	TRBJ1-5	TRBV15	.	14	TGTGCCACCAGCAGAGGTCCGGGAAATCAGCCCCAGCATTTT	CATSRGPGNQPQHF
.	TRBJ2-7	TRBV7-2	.	13	TGTGCCAGCAGCTCCTCCCCCGTCGGCGAGCAGTACTTC	CASSSSPVGEQYF
TRBD1	TRBJ2-5	TRBV7-9	few	15	TGTGCCAGCAGCTTAATGGGACAGGGCCAAGAGACCCAGTACTTC	CASSLMGQGQETQYF
.	TRBJ1-6	TRBV30	.	14	TGTGCCTGGGCCCGGGACGGCAATAATTCACCCCTCCACTTT	CAWARDGNNSPLHF
.	TRBJ1-1	TRBV6-5	.	12	TGTGCCAGCAGTTACAAGGGCACTGAAGCTTTCTTT	CASSYKGTEAFF
.	TRBJ1-6	TRBV20-1	few	13	TGCAGTGCTCCATGGTCCGGAGGGTCACCCCTCCACTTT	CSAPWSGGSPLHF
TRBD2	TRBJ2-1	TRBV4-2	many	16	TGTGCCAGCAGCCACTATAGCGGGGCGGAGGATAATGAGCAGTTCTTC	CASSHYSGAEDNEQFF
.	TRBJ2-7	TRBV6-5	.	15	TGTGCCAGCATGAAAGGCCATTTCGCCTCCTACGAGCAGTACTTC	CASMKGHFASYEQYF
.	TRBJ1-5	TRBV2	many	13	TGTGCCAGCAGTGATGGACTCAATCAGCCCCAGCATTTT	CASSDGLNQPQHF
TRBD2	TRBJ2-3	TRBV7-9	few	16	TGTGCCAGCTCTCCGCCGGGACTACTAATCACAGATACGCAGTATTTT	CASSPPGLLITDTQYF
.	TRBJ2-5	TRBV30	few	12	TGTGCCTGGACTATCCGTGGAGAGACCCAGTACTTC	CAWTIRGETQYF
TRBD2	TRBJ2-1	TRBV4-3	few	14	TGCGCCAGCAGCCGGGCTAGCGGGGACAATGAGCAGTTCTTC	CASSRASGDNEQFF
.	TRBJ2-4	TRBV5-1	many	15	TGCGCCAGCAGCTTGGGGTCCCGAGCCAAAAACATTCAGTACTTC	CASSLGSRAKNIQYF
TRBD2	TRBJ2-1	TRBV11-2	.	13	TGTGCCAGCAGCTTAGATTCGGGAGGTGAGCAGTTCTTC	CASSLDSGGEQFF
.	TRBJ2-3	TRBV3-1	few	14	TGTGCCAGCAGCCAATCGGTCGGGAATAGTCCGCAGTATTTT	CASSQSVGNSPQYF
.	TRBJ1-2	TRBV4-3	.	17	TGCGCCAGCAGCCAAGATTGGTGGAAGCCGGCTAACTATGGCTACACCTTC	CASSQDWWKPANYGYTF
.	TRBJ1-5	TRBV2	.	14	TGTGCCAGCAATTACGGGGGCCATCTACAGCCCCAGCATTTT	CASNYGGHLQPQHF
.	TRBJ2-5	TRBV7-3	few	14	TGTGCCAGCAGCTTAAACGGCCCGCGGGAGACCCAGTACTTC	CASSLNGPRETQYF